The clone carrying this T cell receptor beta chain was seen just once. The data stem from a study of blood T cell repertoires in COVID-19. At the level of the study: Samples taken during acute and convalescent COVID-19 were collected in the United States, Italy and Spain.

In the authors' methods: Estimation of nucleated cell counts was performed using reference gene primer amplification. Sequencing was performed with immunoSEQ multiplex PCR; in TCRdb, only in-frame clones are kept and a portion is missing. The V and J calls and clone size come from that table; D and trimming were worked out from the DNA. The table lists about 30,000 clones, roughly nine tenths of them singletons. This clonotype originated in a human donor in a cohort sampled during active COVID-19. The sequenced material came from peripheral blood.

The CDR3 DNA follows: TGTGCCAGCAAGCCGATGGGGACAGACAATCAGCCCCAGCATTTT. Translated: CASKPMGTDNQPQHF. The chain joins TRBV6-6 to TRBJ1-5, with 7 bases fitting TRBD1. In germline, CDR1 is MNHNY, CDR2 SVGAGI (reference sequence). This CDR3 has 15 residues. The V gene end was trimmed by 7 bases and the J gene end by 3 bases; junction bases not matched to a gene: 9.